These T cell receptor beta chains were read from a single sample in a study of T cell responses to AZD1222 COVID-19 vaccine. The assay was immunoSEQ multiplex PCR, and TCRdb's table has in-frame clones only and misses some. The sample consists of some 150,000 clones, about 81% of them appearing once. The sequencing used peripheral blood, collected on day 0 of MenACWY control vaccination. These receptor sequences come from an adult in good health. Both conserved end residues are part of each CDR3. A D gene is named only where the DNA matches it firmly. A row's size may be missing; if present it is once, few, many or a size class.

TRBV20-1,-,TRBJ1-1,-,CSALMNTEAFF,TGCAGTGCCTTGATGAACACTGAAGCTTTCTTT
TRBV5-4,-,TRBJ2-2,TRBD1,CASSLRQGAGELFF,TGTGCCAGCAGCTTGCGTCAGGGGGCCGGGGAGCTGTTTTTT
TRBV24-1,-,TRBJ1-5,-,CATSDRREWQPQHF,TGTGCCACCAGTGACCGCAGAGAATGGCAGCCCCAGCATTTT
TRBV11-3,-,TRBJ2-2,TRBD2,CASSFPLTSGGTTGELFF,TGTGCCAGCAGCTTTCCCCTTACTAGCGGGGGGACCACCGGGGAGCTGTTTTTT
TRBV12-3/TRBV12-4,-,TRBJ1-4,-,CASSPEGDLGEFF,TGTGCCAGCAGCCCTGAGGGGGATTTAGGGGAGTTTTTT
TRBV6-5,-,TRBJ1-1,-,CASSYSTGNTEAFF,TGTGCCAGCAGTTACTCGACCGGGAACACTGAAGCTTTCTTT
TRBV5-3,-,TRBJ1-1,-,CARGYRLNTEAFF,TGTGCCAGAGGTTACAGGCTGAACACTGAAGCTTTCTTT
TRBV13,-,TRBJ1-3,-,CASSLWGPGNTIYF,TGTGCCAGCAGCTTATGGGGACCTGGAAACACCATATATTTT
TRBV3-1/TRBV3-2,-,TRBJ2-7,TRBD1,CASSQEGGSYEQYF,TGTGCCAGCAGCCAAGAAGGGGGCAGCTACGAGCAGTACTTC
TRBV10-3,-,TRBJ1-6,-,CAISVSVTISPLHF,TGTGCCATCAGTGTTAGCGTAACCATTTCACCCCTCCACTTT
TRBV5-1,-,TRBJ1-4,-,CASSSGGGGEKLFF,TGCGCCAGCAGCTCTGGCGGGGGAGGAGAAAAACTGTTTTTT
TRBV4-2,many,TRBJ2-3,TRBD2,CASSQASGGPDTQYF,TGTGCCAGCAGCCAAGCTAGCGGGGGCCCAGATACGCAGTATTTT
TRBV5-3,-,TRBJ2-7,-,CARSTPRDNETYEQYF,TGTGCCAGAAGCACCCCCCGGGACAATGAAACCTACGAGCAGTACTTC
TRBV5-4,-,TRBJ1-2,TRBD1,CASSYLGGDYGYTF,TGTGCCAGCAGTTATCTAGGGGGCGACTATGGCTACACCTTC
TRBV5-4,-,TRBJ1-6,-,CASSLDRSDSPLHF,TGTGCCAGCAGCTTGGACAGAAGCGACTCACCCCTCCACTTT
TRBV7-6,-,TRBJ2-2,-,CASSLSPRPTWELFF,TGTGCCAGCAGCTTATCACCGAGACCTACATGGGAGCTGTTTTTT
TRBV7-7,-,TRBJ2-5,-,CASSITGETQYF,TGTGCCAGCAGCATTACGGGGGAGACCCAGTACTTC
TRBV5-1,-,TRBJ1-2,-,CASSLSDTDYGYTF,TGCGCCAGCAGCTTGTCCGATACAGACTATGGCTACACCTTC
TRBV11-2,-,TRBJ2-7,TRBD2,CASSLGPSRGGFGEQYF,TGTGCCAGCAGCTTAGGCCCCTCGCGGGGGGGCTTTGGCGAGCAGTACTTC
TRBV28,few,TRBJ2-5,-,CASSLGDIQETQYF,TGTGCCAGCAGTTTAGGTGACATACAAGAGACCCAGTACTTC
TRBV6-5,-,TRBJ1-1,TRBD1,CASRRQGELNTEAFF,TGTGCCAGCAGGCGACAGGGAGAGTTGAACACTGAAGCTTTCTTT
TRBV7-9,few,TRBJ1-2,-,CASSFLTGNYGYTF,TGTGCCAGCAGCTTTCTGACAGGCAACTATGGCTACACCTTC
TRBV9,-,TRBJ2-5,TRBD2,CASSVIAAGGSETQYF,TGTGCCAGCAGCGTAATTGCAGCGGGGGGCTCAGAGACCCAGTACTTC
TRBV7-6,-,TRBJ1-4,-,CASSLGGDPNEKLFF,TGTGCCAGCAGCTTAGGTGGAGATCCTAATGAAAAACTGTTTTTT
TRBV5-1,-,TRBJ1-1,-,CASRLTSNPEAFF,TGCGCCAGCAGGCTAACATCAAACCCTGAAGCTTTCTTT
TRBV11-2,-,TRBJ2-3,-,CASRGTWTDTQYF,TGTGCCAGCAGGGGGACTTGGACAGATACGCAGTATTTT
TRBV28,-,TRBJ1-3,-,CASSPAWAALSGNTIYF,TGTGCCAGCAGTCCGGCTTGGGCGGCGCTCTCTGGAAACACCATATATTTT
TRBV24-1,-,TRBJ2-3,-,CAPLPGGGDTQYF,TGTGCCCCCCTCCCCGGGGGTGGAGATACGCAGTATTTT
TRBV5-4,-,TRBJ2-2,TRBD2,CASSRTSGKNTGELFF,TGTGCCAGCAGCCGGACTAGCGGGAAGAACACCGGGGAGCTGTTTTTT
TRBV30,-,TRBJ2-1,-,CAWSVWGGPRSYNEQFF,TGTGCCTGGAGTGTATGGGGGGGCCCAAGGTCCTACAATGAGCAGTTCTTC
TRBV5-6,-,TRBJ2-1,TRBD2,CASSVSLSGGPYNEQFF,TGTGCCAGCAGCGTTTCCCTTAGCGGGGGGCCATACAATGAGCAGTTCTTC
TRBV30,-,TRBJ1-4,-,CALDRSISTNEKLFF,TGTGCCTTGGACAGATCAATCTCAACTAATGAAAAACTGTTTTTT
TRBV11-2,-,TRBJ2-3,TRBD2,CASSLASRGWIDTQYF,TGTGCCAGCAGCTTAGCCTCGCGGGGGTGGATAGATACGCAGTATTTT
TRBV5-1,-,TRBJ2-3,TRBD2,CASSPAGGPDTQYF,TGCGCCAGCAGCCCCGCGGGAGGGCCAGATACGCAGTATTTT
TRBV5-8,-,TRBJ1-6,TRBD1,CASSLMLYRGSSPLHF,TGTGCCAGCAGCTTGATGCTTTACAGGGGATCTTCACCCCTCCACTTT
TRBV3-1/TRBV3-2,-,TRBJ1-5,-,CASSQPGQPQHF,TGTGCCAGCAGCCAACCAGGTCAGCCCCAGCATTTT
TRBV19,few,TRBJ2-1,-,CASSPNWRRSGEQFF,TGTGCCAGTAGCCCTAATTGGCGGCGGTCGGGTGAGCAGTTCTTC
TRBV2,-,TRBJ2-5,-,CASSEVETQYF,TGTGCCAGCAGTGAAGTGGAGACCCAGTACTTC
TRBV5-8,-,TRBJ1-5,-,CASSYLTSNQPQHF,TGTGCCAGCAGCTACCTTACTAGCAATCAGCCCCAGCATTTT
TRBV6-5,-,TRBJ2-5,-,CASSYSFQVRLETQYF,TGTGCCAGCAGTTACTCTTTCCAGGTTCGACTAGAGACCCAGTACTTC
TRBV7-2,-,TRBJ1-3,-,CASSSEGSVPGNTIYF,TGTGCTAGCAGCTCTGAGGGTTCCGTCCCTGGAAACACCATATATTTT